The T cell receptor beta chain under discussion was sequenced for a study of radiotherapy plus CTLA-4 blockade in lung cancer. As for this clone: Its antigen is not identified.

Those with chemo-refractory metastatic non-small-cell lung cancer were treated with focal radiation combined with CTLA-4 blockade using ipilimumab. General study results and limits: Tumor-derived TCR clones expanded in blood after radiotherapy plus ipilimumab.

The CDR3 extends over 14 amino acids. Trimming left V 3 bases short and J 1 base short, with 8 bases between. CDR1 is KGHSH and CDR2 is LQKENI in the germline V gene. Sequencing was performed with immunoSEQ multiplex PCR; in TCRdb, only in-frame clones are kept and a portion is missing. The table records approximately 12,000 clones, approximately 79% of them present only once. The sequence came from a human donor with non-small cell lung cancer that progressed on radiotherapy plus ipilimumab. This sequence joins TRBV18 and TRBJ2-3; no clear D gene. This material consisted of peripheral blood, taken from a patient treated with radiotherapy plus ipilimumab. The CDR3, as DNA: TGTGCCAGCTCACCGACCCAGGGCACAGATACGCAGTATTTT. Translation gives CASSPTQGTDTQYF.